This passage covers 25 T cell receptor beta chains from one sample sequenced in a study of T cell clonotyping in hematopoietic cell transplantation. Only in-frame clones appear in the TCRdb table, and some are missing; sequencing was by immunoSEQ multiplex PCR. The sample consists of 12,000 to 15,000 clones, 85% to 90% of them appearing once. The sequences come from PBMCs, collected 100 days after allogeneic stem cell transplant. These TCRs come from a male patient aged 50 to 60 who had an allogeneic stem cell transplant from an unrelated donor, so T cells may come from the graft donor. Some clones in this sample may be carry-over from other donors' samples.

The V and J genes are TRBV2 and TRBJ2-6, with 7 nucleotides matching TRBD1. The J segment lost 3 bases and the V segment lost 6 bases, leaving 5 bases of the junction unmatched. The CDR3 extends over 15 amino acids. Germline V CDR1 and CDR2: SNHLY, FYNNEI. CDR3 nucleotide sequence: TGTGCCAGCAGGGCCGACAGGGTTGGGGCCAACGTCCTGACTTTC. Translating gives CASRADRVGANVLTF.

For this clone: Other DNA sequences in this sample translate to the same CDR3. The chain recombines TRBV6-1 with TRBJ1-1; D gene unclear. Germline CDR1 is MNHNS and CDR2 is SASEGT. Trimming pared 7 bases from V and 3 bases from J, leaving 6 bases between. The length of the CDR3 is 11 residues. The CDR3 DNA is TGTGCCAGCACTCGGGACACTGAAGCTTTCTTT. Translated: CASTRDTEAFF.

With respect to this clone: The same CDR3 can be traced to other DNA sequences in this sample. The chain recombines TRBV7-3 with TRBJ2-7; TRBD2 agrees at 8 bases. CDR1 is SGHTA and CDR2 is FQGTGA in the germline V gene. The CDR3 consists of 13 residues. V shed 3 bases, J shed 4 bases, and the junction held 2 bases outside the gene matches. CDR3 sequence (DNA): TGTGCCAGCAGCTTCGGGGGGGGATACGAGCAGTACTTC. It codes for CASSFGGGYEQYF.

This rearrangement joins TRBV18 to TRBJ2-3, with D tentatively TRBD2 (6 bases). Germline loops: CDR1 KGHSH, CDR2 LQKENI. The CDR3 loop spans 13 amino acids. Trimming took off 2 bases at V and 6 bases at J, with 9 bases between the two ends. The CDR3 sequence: CASSPGLMDTQYF. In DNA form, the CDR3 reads TGTGCCAGCTCACCAGGACTAATGGATACGCAGTATTTT.

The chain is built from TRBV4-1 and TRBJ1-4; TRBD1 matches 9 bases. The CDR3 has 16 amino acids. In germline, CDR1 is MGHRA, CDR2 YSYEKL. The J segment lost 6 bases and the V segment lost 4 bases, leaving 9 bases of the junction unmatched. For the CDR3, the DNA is TGCGCCAGCAGCCCTCAGGGACAGGGACGAGATGAAAAACTGTTTTTT. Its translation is CASSPQGQGRDEKLFF.

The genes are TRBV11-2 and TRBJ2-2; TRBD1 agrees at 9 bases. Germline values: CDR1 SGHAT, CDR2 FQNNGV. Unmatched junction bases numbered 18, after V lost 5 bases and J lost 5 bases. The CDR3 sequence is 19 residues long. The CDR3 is CASSPAAYSGTGKTGELFF. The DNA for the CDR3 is TGTGCCAGCAGCCCGGCAGCTTATTCCGGGACAGGGAAAACCGGGGAGCTGTTTTTT.

In DNA, the CDR3 is TGTGCCAGCAGGGCATACGCCTCGGAGACCCAGTACTTC. Protein: CASRAYASETQYF. The V gene is TRBV6-1, the J gene TRBJ2-5; D ambiguous. V lost 6 bases to trimming and J lost 5 bases, with 13 bases between them. The CDR3 has 13 residues. Germline-derived CDR1 and CDR2 are MNHNS and SASEGT.

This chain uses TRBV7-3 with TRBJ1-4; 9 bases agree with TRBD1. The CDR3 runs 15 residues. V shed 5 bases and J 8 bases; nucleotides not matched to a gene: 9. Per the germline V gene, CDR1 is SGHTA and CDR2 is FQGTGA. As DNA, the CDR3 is TGTGCCAGCAGCACAGACAGGGGGGAGGACGAAAAACTGTTTTTT. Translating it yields CASSTDRGEDEKLFF.

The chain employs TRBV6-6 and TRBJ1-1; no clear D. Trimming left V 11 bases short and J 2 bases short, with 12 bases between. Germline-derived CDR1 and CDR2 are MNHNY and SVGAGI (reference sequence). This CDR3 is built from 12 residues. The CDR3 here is CALRLGNTEAFF. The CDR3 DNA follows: TGTGCCCTCAGGTTGGGTAACACTGAAGCTTTCTTT.

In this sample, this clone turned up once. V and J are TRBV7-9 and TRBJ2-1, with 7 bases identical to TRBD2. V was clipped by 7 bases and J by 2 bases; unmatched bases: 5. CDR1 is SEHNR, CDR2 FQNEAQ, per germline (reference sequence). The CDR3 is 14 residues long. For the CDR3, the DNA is TGTGCCAGCACGTGGGGGGGAACCTACAATGAGCAGTTCTTC. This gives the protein CASTWGGTYNEQFF.

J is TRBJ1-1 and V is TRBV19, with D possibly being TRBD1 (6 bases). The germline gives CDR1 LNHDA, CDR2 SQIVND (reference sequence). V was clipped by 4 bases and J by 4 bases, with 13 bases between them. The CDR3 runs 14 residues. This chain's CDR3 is CASSTYRAGTEAFF. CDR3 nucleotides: TGTGCCAGTAGTACGTACAGGGCTGGCACTGAAGCTTTCTTT. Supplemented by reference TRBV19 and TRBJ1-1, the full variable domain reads DGGITQSPKYLFRKEGQNVTLSCEQNLNHDAMYWYRQDPGQGLRLIYYSQIVNDFQKGDIAEGYSVSREKKESFPLTVTSAQKNPTAFYLCASSTYRAGTEAFFGQGTRLTVV.

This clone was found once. CDR3 DNA sequence: TGTGCCAGCAGCCAACGTGAGGGTTCCGGAAACACCATATATTTT. This gives the protein CASSQREGSGNTIYF. V usage is TRBV16 and J usage is TRBJ1-3; D ambiguous. The V end was cut by 2 bases, the J end by 4 bases, with 12 bases between. CDR3 length equals 15 residues. CDR1 and CDR2 (germline): KGHSY, FQNENV.

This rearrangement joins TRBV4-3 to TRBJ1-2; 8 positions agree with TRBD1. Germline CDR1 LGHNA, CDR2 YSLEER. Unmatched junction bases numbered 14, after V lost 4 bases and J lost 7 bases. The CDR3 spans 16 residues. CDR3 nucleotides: TGCGCCAGCAGCCCGCGAGAACTGGACAGGGTCTCTGGCTACACCTTC. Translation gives CASSPRELDRVSGYTF.

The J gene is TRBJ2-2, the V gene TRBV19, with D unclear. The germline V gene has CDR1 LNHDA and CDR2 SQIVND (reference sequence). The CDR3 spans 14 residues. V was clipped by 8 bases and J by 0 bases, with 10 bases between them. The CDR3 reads CASSRATNTGELFF. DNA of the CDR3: TGTGCCAGTTCTCGGGCCACGAACACCGGGGAGCTGTTTTTT.

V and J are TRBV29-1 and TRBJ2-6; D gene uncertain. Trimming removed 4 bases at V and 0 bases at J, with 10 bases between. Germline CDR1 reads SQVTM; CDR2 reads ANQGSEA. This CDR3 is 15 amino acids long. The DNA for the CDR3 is TGCAGCGTTGTCACCAGCTCCTCTGGGGCCAACGTCCTGACTTTC. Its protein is CSVVTSSSGANVLTF.

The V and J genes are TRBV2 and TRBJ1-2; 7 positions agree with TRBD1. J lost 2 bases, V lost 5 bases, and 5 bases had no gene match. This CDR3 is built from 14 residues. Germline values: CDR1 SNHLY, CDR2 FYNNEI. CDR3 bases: TGTGCCAGCAGTCGACAGGGAAGCAACTATGGCTACACCTTC. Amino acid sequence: CASSRQGSNYGYTF.

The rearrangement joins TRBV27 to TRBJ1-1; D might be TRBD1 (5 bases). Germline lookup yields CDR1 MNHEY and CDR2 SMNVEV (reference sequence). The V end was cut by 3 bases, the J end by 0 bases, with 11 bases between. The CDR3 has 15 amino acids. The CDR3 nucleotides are TGTGCCAGCAGTTTGTCCACGGGACTGAACACTGAAGCTTTCTTT. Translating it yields CASSLSTGLNTEAFF.

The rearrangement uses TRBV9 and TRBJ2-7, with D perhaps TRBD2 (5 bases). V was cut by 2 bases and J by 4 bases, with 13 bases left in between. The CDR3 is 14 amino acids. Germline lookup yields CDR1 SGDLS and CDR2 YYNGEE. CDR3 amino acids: CASSVSEGEYEQYF. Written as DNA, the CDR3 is TGTGCCAGCAGCGTCTCTGAGGGAGAGTACGAGCAGTACTTC.

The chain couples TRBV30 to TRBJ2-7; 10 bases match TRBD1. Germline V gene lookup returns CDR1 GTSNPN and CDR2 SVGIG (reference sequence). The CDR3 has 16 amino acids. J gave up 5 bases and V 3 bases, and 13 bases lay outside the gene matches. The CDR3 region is CAWSRPGQGGIHEQYF. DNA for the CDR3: TGTGCCTGGAGCCGCCCCGGACAGGGGGGGATCCACGAGCAGTACTTC.

As DNA, the CDR3 is TGTGCCATCAGTGAGTCAGGCAGACAAGAGACCCAGTACTTC. The encoded protein is CAISESGRQETQYF. This chain joins TRBV10-3 and TRBJ2-5; D not resolved. CDR3 length equals 14 residues. Germline V gives CDR1 ENHRY, CDR2 SYGVKD. V was shortened by 0 bases and J by 2 bases, with 7 bases between the two germline ends.

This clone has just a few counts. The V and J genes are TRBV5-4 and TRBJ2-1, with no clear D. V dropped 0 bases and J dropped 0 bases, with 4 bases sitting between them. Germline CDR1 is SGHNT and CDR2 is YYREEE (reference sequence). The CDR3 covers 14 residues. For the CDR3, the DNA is TGTGCCAGCAGCTTGGATCGCTCCTACAATGAGCAGTTCTTC. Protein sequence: CASSLDRSYNEQFF.

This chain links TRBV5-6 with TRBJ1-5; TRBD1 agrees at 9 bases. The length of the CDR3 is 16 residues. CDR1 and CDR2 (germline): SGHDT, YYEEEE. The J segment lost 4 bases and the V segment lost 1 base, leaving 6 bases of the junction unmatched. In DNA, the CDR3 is TGTGCCAGCAGCTTGATGAGGGGACAGGGAAATCAGCCCCAGCATTTT. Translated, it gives CASSLMRGQGNQPQHF.

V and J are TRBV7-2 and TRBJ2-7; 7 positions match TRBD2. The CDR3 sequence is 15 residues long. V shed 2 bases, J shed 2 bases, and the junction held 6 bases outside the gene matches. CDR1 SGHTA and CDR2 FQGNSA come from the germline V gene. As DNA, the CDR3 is TGTGCCAGCAGCTTAAGCGGGGCACTTACCTACGAGCAGTACTTC. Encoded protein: CASSLSGALTYEQYF.

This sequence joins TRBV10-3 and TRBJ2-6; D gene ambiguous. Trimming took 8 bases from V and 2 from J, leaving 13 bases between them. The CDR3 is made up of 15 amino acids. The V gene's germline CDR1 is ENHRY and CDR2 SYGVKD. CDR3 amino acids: CAIGRAGPGANVLTF. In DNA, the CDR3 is TGTGCCATCGGACGTGCAGGACCTGGGGCCAACGTCCTGACTTTC.

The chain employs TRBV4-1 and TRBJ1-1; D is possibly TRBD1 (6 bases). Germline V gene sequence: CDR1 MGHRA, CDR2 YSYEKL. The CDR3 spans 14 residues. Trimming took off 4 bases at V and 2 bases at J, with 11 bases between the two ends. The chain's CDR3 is CASSPPRGNTEAFF. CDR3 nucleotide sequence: TGCGCCAGCAGCCCGCCCAGGGGAAACACTGAAGCTTTCTTT.